These 31 T cell receptor beta chains came from one sample sequenced in a study of blood T cells in healthy people across ages. The second PCR ran about 6 to 11 cycles with a sample-barcoded 5' primer and J-beta primers. In TCRdb, the 5' RACE reads were re-called with MiXCR into one record per CDR3 protein. The data contain about 970,000 distinct CDR3 sequences, roughly 51% of them singletons. Material for sequencing was blood. The receptors derive from a woman aged 55-69 years in good health.

The chain has TRBV19 and TRBJ1-5, with a possible D match to TRBD1 (6 bases). The CDR3 length is 15 residues. V lost 7 bases and J lost 2, with 15 bases in between. Germline V gives CDR1 LNHDA, CDR2 SQIVND (reference sequence). Written as DNA, the CDR3 is TGTGCCAGTATGGGGGGGCAGGGAGGCAATCAGCCCCAGCATTTT. It yields the protein CASMGGQGGNQPQHF.

CDR3 bases: TGTGCCAGCAGCCCCTGGAGTGCAGGTAGTCAGCCCCAGCATTTT. Its protein product is CASSPWSAGSQPQHF. The V call is TRBV3-1, the J call TRBJ1-5; D gene ambiguous. V was cut by 4 bases and J by 6 bases, with 16 bases left in between. CDR1 LGHDT and CDR2 YNNKEL come from the germline V gene (reference sequence). This CDR3 region has 15 residues.

This clonotype was detected only a few times. The CDR3 nucleotides are TGTGCCAGCAGTTCCCCTCGACAGGGTGGGGAGACCCAGTACTTC. This gives the protein CASSSPRQGGETQYF. This chain uses TRBV28 with TRBJ2-5; 7 bases align to TRBD1. The germline CDR1 and CDR2 sequences are MDHEN and SYDVKM. J lost 5 bases, V lost 4 bases, and 10 bases had no gene match. This CDR3 is 15 amino acids long.

Only a few counts were recorded for this clonotype. This chain links TRBV10-3 with TRBJ2-7; weak D call: TRBD2 (5 bases). V was trimmed by 3 bases and J by 0 bases, leaving 21 bases between them. CDR1 is ENHRY, CDR2 SYGVKD, per germline. The CDR3 consists of 18 residues. In DNA, the CDR3 is TGTGCCATCAGTGACCCCCGGCCTAGCCCCCAAAGCTCCTACGAGCAGTACTTC. This codes for CAISDPRPSPQSSYEQYF.

This clonotype came up a few times. The rearrangement joins TRBV25-1 to TRBJ1-4, with a weak D call TRBD1 (6 bases). The CDR3 has 13 amino acids. Germline CDR1 and CDR2: MGHDK and SYGVNS. With 7 bases removed from V and 6 bases from J, the gap between germline ends came to 12 bases. CDR3 sequence: CASKHRVDEKLFF. CDR3 sequence (DNA): TGTGCCAGCAAGCACAGGGTAGATGAAAAACTGTTTTTT.

The chain recombines TRBV12-3 or TRBV12-4 with TRBJ1-4; D call uncertain. This CDR3 is 14 amino acids long. V lost 6 bases, J lost 4 bases, and 12 bases lay in between. The CDR3 is CASRPTANNEKLFF. The DNA of the CDR3 is TGTGCCAGCAGACCGACGGCAAATAATGAAAAACTGTTTTTT.

CDR3 sequence (DNA): TGTGCCAGCAGCTTAGATGGGAGTGAGTTTCAGCCCCAGCATTTT. Translated: CASSLDGSEFQPQHF. The V and J genes are TRBV7-8 and TRBJ1-5; D call uncertain. Germline V CDR1 and CDR2: SGHVS, FQNEAQ. This CDR3 spans 15 amino acids. Trimming removed 1 base at V and 6 bases at J, with 13 bases between.

This chain connects TRBV28 to TRBJ2-4; either TRBD1 or TRBD2 may supply D (5 bases each). The CDR3 covers 16 residues. The V and J ends lost 7 bases and 6 bases respectively, with 22 bases between them. Germline loops: CDR1 MDHEN, CDR2 SYDVKM. CDR3 nucleotide sequence: TGTGCCAGCAAGAGTGGGGGAGACCTAGCCGGAAACATTCAGTACTTC. Residues: CASKSGGDLAGNIQYF.

The rearrangement uses TRBV27 and TRBJ2-3, with 7 nucleotides matching TRBD2. The CDR3 is made up of 15 amino acids. CDR1 and CDR2 from the germline V gene are MNHEY and SMNVEV (reference sequence). Trimming at V came to 8 bases and at J to 0 bases, leaving 8 bases not matched to a gene. The CDR3 here is CASYPLGGSTDTQYF. The CDR3 DNA reads TGTGCCAGCTATCCGTTGGGAGGGAGCACAGATACGCAGTATTTT.

The gene calls are TRBV4-1 and TRBJ1-5, with TRBD1 matching 9 bases. The CDR3 runs 15 residues. Germline V lookup: CDR1 MGHRA, CDR2 YSYEKL. With 3 bases clipped from V and 4 bases from J, the junction kept 4 bases outside the gene matches. The DNA for the CDR3 is TGCGCCAGCAGCCAGCTACAGGGGGCGAATCAGCCCCAGCATTTT. It translates to CASSQLQGANQPQHF.

This clonotype has only one observation. This chain joins TRBV28 and TRBJ2-5; the D is unclear. This CDR3 region has 15 residues. Trimming stripped 0 bases from V and 0 bases from J, with 8 bases between. Germline assignment: CDR1 MDHEN and CDR2 SYDVKM. The CDR3 DNA reads as TGTGCCAGCAGTTTATGGAGGAGATACCAAGAGACCCAGTACTTC. It yields the protein CASSLWRRYQETQYF. The entire variable domain, with the rest obtained from reference TRBV28 and TRBJ2-5, is as follows: DVKVTQSSRYLVKRTGEKVFLECVQDMDHENMFWYRQDPGLGLRLIYFSYDVKMKEKGDIPEGYSVSREKKERFSLILESASTNQTSMYLCASSLWRRYQETQYFGPGTRLLVL.

This clonotype was counted a few times. This chain connects TRBV4-2 to TRBJ2-5; 8 bases map to TRBD2. This CDR3 has 16 residues. Germline CDR1 is LGHNA and CDR2 is YNFKEQ. J lost 4 bases, V lost 2 bases, and 9 bases had no gene match. CDR3 sequence: CASSQPSGRRPETQYF. As DNA, the CDR3 is TGTGCCAGCAGCCAACCAAGCGGGAGACGCCCAGAGACCCAGTACTTC.

V usage is TRBV20-1 and J usage is TRBJ2-1; TRBD2 matches 13 bases. Germline V gene data show CDR1 as DFQATT and CDR2 as SNEGSKA (reference sequence). J was trimmed by 7 bases and V by 0 bases; bases with no gene match: 3. This CDR3 has 15 residues. The CDR3 DNA reads TGCAGTGCTAGAGACCGGACTAGCGGGAGAAATGAGCAGTTCTTC. Protein: CSARDRTSGRNEQFF.

This clonotype was recorded only once. J is TRBJ2-1 and V is TRBV4-1; no definite D call. The CDR3 runs to 15 residues. CDR1 is MGHRA, CDR2 YSYEKL, per germline. Trimming removed 1 base at V and 1 base at J, with 8 bases between. The DNA of the CDR3 is TGCGCCAGCAGCCAAGGACGGTATTCCTACAATGAGCAGTTCTTC. Amino acid sequence: CASSQGRYSYNEQFF.

The J gene is TRBJ2-7, the V gene TRBV7-6; 12 nucleotides line up with TRBD2. Germline lookup yields CDR1 SGHVS and CDR2 FNYEAQ. V was pared by 4 bases and J by 5 bases, with 6 bases of the junction left unmatched. This CDR3 region has 15 residues. The chain's CDR3 is CASSSTTSGSHEQYF. The CDR3 DNA reads as TGTGCCAGCAGCTCGACGACTAGCGGGAGTCACGAGCAGTACTTC.

In its sample, this clonotype was seen a few times. The rearrangement links TRBV6-1 to TRBJ2-5; 9 nucleotides align to TRBD2. J lost 2 bases, V lost 4 bases, and 2 bases had no gene match. Germline V gives CDR1 MNHNS, CDR2 SASEGT. The CDR3 consists of 14 residues. The CDR3, as DNA: TGTGCCAGCAGTGCTCTAGCGGGACAAGAGACCCAGTACTTC. Protein product: CASSALAGQETQYF.

This clonotype has more than one count but fewer than ten. J is TRBJ2-7 and V is TRBV4-1; 7 nucleotides match TRBD2. This CDR3 has 15 amino acids. With 0 bases clipped from V and 3 bases from J, the junction kept 5 bases outside the gene matches. Germline loops: CDR1 MGHRA, CDR2 YSYEKL. The CDR3 DNA follows: TGCGCCAGCAGCCAAGAAGAACTAGCGTACTACGAGCAGTACTTC. Amino acids: CASSQEELAYYEQYF.

V and J are TRBV10-3 and TRBJ2-3; 7 bases align to TRBD2. Unmatched junction bases numbered 7, after V lost 3 bases and J lost 4 bases. There are 15 residues in the CDR3. In germline, CDR1 is ENHRY, CDR2 SYGVKD. In DNA, the CDR3 is TGTGCCATCAGTGAAACGGGAGGAATGGCAGATACGCAGTATTTT. This codes for CAISETGGMADTQYF.

V and J are TRBV7-8 and TRBJ2-7, with 11 bases fitting TRBD2. Trimming removed 5 bases from V and 2 bases from J; junction bases left unmatched: 8. This CDR3 is built from 16 residues. The germline V gene encodes CDR1 SGHVS and CDR2 FQNEAQ. CDR3 nucleotide sequence: TGTGCCAGCAGCCCTTTTCTAGCGGGAGGTGCCTACGAGCAGTACTTC. It specifies CASSPFLAGGAYEQYF. The whole variable domain, filled in from reference TRBV7-8 and TRBJ2-7, reads GAGVSQSPRYKVAKRGQDVALRCDPISGHVSLFWYQQALGQGPEFLTYFQNEAQLDKSGLPSDRFFAERPEGSVSTLKIQRTQQEDSAVYLCASSPFLAGGAYEQYFGPGTRLTVT.

The genes are TRBV7-9 and TRBJ1-5; D remains ambiguous. The CDR3 is 14 residues long. Germline V gene data show CDR1 as SEHNR and CDR2 as FQNEAQ (reference sequence). With 1 base removed from V and 7 bases from J, the gap between germline ends came to 11 bases. The DNA of the CDR3 is TGTGCCAGCAGCTTAGGTGGGCAGGACCAGCCCCAGCATTTT. Protein: CASSLGGQDQPQHF.

This clonotype has a handful of counts. J is TRBJ1-2 and V is TRBV2; D not certain. Trimming took off 4 bases at V and 2 bases at J, with 8 bases between the two ends. CDR1 and CDR2 from the germline V gene are SNHLY and FYNNEI. The CDR3 has 13 residues. The CDR3 coding sequence is TGTGCCAGCAGTGTGAAGGGCAACTATGGCTACACCTTC. It encodes CASSVKGNYGYTF.

This sequence joins TRBV20-1 and TRBJ2-5, with a weak D call TRBD2 (6 bases). The CDR3 extends over 15 amino acids. The V end lost 5 bases, the J end lost 2 bases, and 18 bases lay between the germline ends. The germline V gene encodes CDR1 DFQATT and CDR2 SNEGSKA (reference sequence). Written as DNA, the CDR3 is TGCAGTGCTCTCGCAGGCGGCGGACTACAAGAGACCCAGTACTTC. As protein: CSALAGGGLQETQYF.

This rearrangement joins TRBV20-1 to TRBJ2-1, with 13 nucleotides matching TRBD2. V trimming: 6 bases; J trimming: 5 bases; junction bases outside the gene matches: 4. Germline lookup yields CDR1 DFQATT and CDR2 SNEGSKA (reference sequence). CDR3 length equals 14 residues. CDR3: CSARTSGGDNEQFF. The CDR3, as DNA: TGCAGTGCACGGACTAGCGGGGGTGACAATGAGCAGTTCTTC.

The rearrangement uses TRBV7-2 and TRBJ2-5; D gene ambiguous. Germline CDR1 reads SGHTA; CDR2 reads FQGNSA. Trimming removed 5 bases from V and 2 bases from J, with 15 bases in between. This CDR3 is built from 15 residues. CDR3 loop: CASSTIPTRQETQYF. In DNA, the CDR3 is TGTGCCAGCAGCACTATCCCGACCAGACAAGAGACCCAGTACTTC.

This chain uses TRBV11-2 with TRBJ1-2; TRBD1 agrees at 7 bases. V was pared by 5 bases and J by 2 bases, with 8 bases of the junction left unmatched. Per the germline V gene, CDR1 is SGHAT and CDR2 is FQNNGV. The CDR3 runs 15 residues. The CDR3 DNA follows: TGTGCCAGCAGCGAATCCGGGACAGCAAACTATGGCTACACCTTC. Translating gives CASSESGTANYGYTF.

This chain connects TRBV6-6 to TRBJ1-2; D is undetermined. Germline assignment: CDR1 MNHNY and CDR2 SVGAGI (reference sequence). The CDR3 runs to 13 residues. With 8 bases removed from V and 5 bases from J, the gap between germline ends came to 15 bases. CDR3 sequence (DNA): TGTGCCAGCCGGGAATGGGAGAATTATGGCTACACCTTC. This translates into CASREWENYGYTF.

There are a few counts of this clonotype. CDR3 loop: CATSQGTAQETQYF. In DNA, the CDR3 is TGTGCCACCAGCCAAGGGACAGCCCAAGAGACCCAGTACTTC. V is TRBV24-1 and J is TRBJ2-5; 7 bases map to TRBD1. Germline V gene data show CDR1 as KGHDR and CDR2 as SFDVKD. This CDR3 comprises 14 residues. V trimming: 7 bases; J trimming: 1 base; junction bases outside the gene matches: 5.

The chain carries TRBV4-3 and TRBJ2-1, with D unclear. Germline lookup yields CDR1 LGHNA and CDR2 YSLEER. V was cut by 0 bases and J by 4 bases, with 4 bases left in between. CDR3 length equals 13 residues. The CDR3 sequence is CASSQEGYNEQFF. In DNA form, the CDR3 reads TGCGCCAGCAGCCAAGAAGGGTACAATGAGCAGTTCTTC.

V gene TRBV27 combines with J gene TRBJ2-3; 11 nucleotides line up with TRBD2. Unmatched junction bases numbered 10, after V lost 5 bases and J lost 6 bases. Germline V gene sequence: CDR1 MNHEY, CDR2 SMNVEV (reference sequence). This CDR3 is 16 amino acids long. The CDR3 sequence: CASSPTIAGGPDTQYF. DNA for the CDR3: TGTGCCAGCAGTCCCACCATAGCGGGAGGGCCCGATACGCAGTATTTT.

This clonotype was picked up a small number of times. The chain uses TRBV10-3 and TRBJ2-3; 10 bases align to TRBD2. Trimming at V came to 6 bases and at J to 0 bases, leaving 0 bases not matched to a gene. This CDR3 is built from 14 residues. Germline loops: CDR1 ENHRY, CDR2 SYGVKD. The CDR3 DNA sequence: TGTGCCATCAGGACTAGCGGGAGCACAGATACGCAGTATTTT. Its protein is CAIRTSGSTDTQYF.

Only a few counts were recorded for this clonotype. The J gene is TRBJ2-7, the V gene TRBV21-1; the D call TRBD1 from the table was never checked on the DNA. TRBV21-1 is assigned pseudogene status. There are 13 residues in the CDR3. The CDR3, as DNA: TGTGCCAGCAGAACGACAGGGCTGGGCGAGCAGTACTTC. It is translated as CASRTTGLGEQYF.